The source of this T cell receptor beta chain is a study of cytomegalovirus exposure and HLA in healthy donors. Study-level findings and limits: Rare sequences made up most TCRs, while some public TCRs were found in many donors. Being indistinguishable, some V segments were excluded, TRBV6-2 and TRBV6-3 among them.

V was cut by 4 bases and J by 1 base, with 14 bases left in between. This CDR3 is built from 15 residues. From germline, CDR1 is SGHKS and CDR2 YYEKEE (reference sequence). 60 Vbeta and 13 Jbeta primers were used in PCR. The data were produced by immunoSEQ multiplex PCR, yet TCRdb's version contains in-frame clones alone and is incomplete. The sample shows about 160,000 clones, 65% to 90% of them seen only once. Concerning this clone itself: Antigen: not known.

V gene TRBV5-5 combines with J gene TRBJ1-2; a weak D match, TRBD1 (5 bases). The sample consisted of PBMCs. The TCR originated in a woman between 18 and 29 years old in good health and CMV-seronegative. The CDR3 DNA sequence: TGTGCCAGCAGCAGCCCGACAGAAAATAACTATGGCTACACCTTC. Protein sequence: CASSSPTENNYGYTF.